One sample yielded the 19 T cell receptor beta chains listed below, sequenced in a study of cytomegalovirus exposure and HLA in healthy donors. PCR primers comprised 60 Vbeta and 13 Jbeta primers. Sequenced by immunoSEQ multiplex PCR; TCRdb stores in-frame clones only, minus some. The sample lists 120,000 or so clones; about 15% were seen once. Specimen: PBMCs. All receptors come from a female donor in good health and CMV-seropositive.

This clone was picked up a small number of times. The J gene is TRBJ2-7, the V gene TRBV15; D call uncertain. V was clipped by 1 base and J by 2 bases, with 6 bases between them. CDR1 and CDR2 from the germline V gene are LNHNV and YYDKDF (reference sequence). This CDR3 has 13 residues. CDR3 nucleotides: TGTGCCACCAGCAGAGCACAGACCTACGAGCAGTACTTC. Translating it yields CATSRAQTYEQYF.

A few counts support this clone. This rearrangement joins TRBV5-4 to TRBJ1-5; unclear D gene. Germline CDR1 and CDR2: SGHNT and YYREEE (reference sequence). The CDR3 extends over 14 amino acids. Trimming removed 0 bases at V and 3 bases at J, with 7 bases between. The DNA for the CDR3 is TGTGCCAGCAGCTTGGGGCCCTCCAATCAGCCCCAGCATTTT. It encodes CASSLGPSNQPQHF.

CDR3 in amino acids: CASSSSQEGSYEQYF. For the CDR3, the DNA is TGTGCCAGCAGCTCGAGCCAGGAGGGGTCCTACGAGCAGTACTTC. The chain combines TRBV13 with TRBJ2-7; possibly TRBD2 for D (6 bases). The V end was cut by 4 bases, the J end by 1 base, with 14 bases between. CDR1 PRHDT and CDR2 FYEKMQ come from the germline V gene (reference sequence). This CDR3 region has 15 residues.

This clone was seen more than once but under ten times. This rearrangement joins TRBV7-2 to TRBJ2-7; TRBD2 agrees at 7 bases. J lost 3 bases, V lost 3 bases, and 11 bases had no gene match. The CDR3 is made up of 16 amino acids. Germline CDR1 reads SGHTA; CDR2 reads FQGNSA. CDR3: CASSLGLGDYLYEQYF. The CDR3 coding sequence is TGTGCCAGCAGCTTGGGGCTAGGGGACTACCTCTACGAGCAGTACTTC.

V is TRBV29-1 and J is TRBJ2-5; D is perhaps TRBD2 (7 bases). The V gene lost 7 bases and the J gene lost 5 bases, with 14 bases spanning the gap. This CDR3 comprises 12 residues. Germline CDR1 is SQVTM and CDR2 is ANQGSEA. The CDR3 sequence is CSDRRGGETQYF. For the CDR3, the DNA is TGCAGCGATCGCAGGGGAGGGGAGACCCAGTACTTC. Combining the CDR3 with reference TRBV29-1 and TRBJ2-5 gives the whole variable domain SAVISQKPSRDICQRGTSLTIQCQVDSQVTMMFWYRQQPGQSLTLIATANQGSEATYESGFVIDKFPISRPNLTFSTLTVSNMSPEDSSIYLCSDRRGGETQYFGPGTRLLVL.

The genes are TRBV30 and TRBJ2-5, with D possibly being TRBD1 (6 bases). Germline CDR1 GTSNPN, CDR2 SVGIG (reference sequence). This CDR3 spans 12 amino acids. The germline V and J ends were trimmed by 4 bases and 4 bases, with 10 bases remaining between them. The CDR3: CAWNQGLETQYF. The CDR3 coding sequence is TGTGCCTGGAACCAGGGGCTAGAGACCCAGTACTTC.

The V and J genes are TRBV4-2 and TRBJ2-7; D possibly corresponds to TRBD2 (5 bases). Germline lookup yields CDR1 LGHNA and CDR2 YNFKEQ. This CDR3 is 13 amino acids long. Trimming cost V 2 bases and J 4 bases, with 9 bases left between them. This CDR3 is CASSQNRGYEQYF. CDR3 nucleotide sequence: TGTGCCAGCAGCCAAAATCGCGGGTACGAGCAGTACTTC.

This clone was seen more than once but under ten times. The DNA of the CDR3 is TGTGCCAGCAGTTTATCGTCCAGGTTGAGCTCCTATAATTCACCCCTCCACTTT. Protein sequence: CASSLSSRLSSYNSPLHF. This chain connects TRBV28 to TRBJ1-6; D is unresolved. Per the germline V gene, CDR1 is MDHEN and CDR2 is SYDVKM. This CDR3 is built from 18 residues. The V end lost 1 base, the J end lost 0 bases, and 13 bases lay between the germline ends.

This sequence joins TRBV28 and TRBJ1-3; 9 bases are shared with TRBD1. The V segment lost 8 bases and the J segment 0 bases; nucleotides outside the gene matches: 8. This CDR3 contains 16 residues. Germline loops: CDR1 MDHEN, CDR2 SYDVKM. This CDR3 is CASDTGGLNSGNTIYF. CDR3 DNA: TGTGCCAGCGACACAGGGGGCCTTAACTCTGGAAACACCATATATTTT.

This chain uses TRBV4-3 with TRBJ2-7, with a possible D match to TRBD2 (5 bases). This CDR3 spans 16 amino acids. The germline CDR1 and CDR2 sequences are LGHNA and YSLEER. V shed 1 base and J shed 2 bases, with 15 bases lying between them. The CDR3 here is CASSQVWSGTTYEQYF. For the CDR3, the DNA is TGCGCCAGCAGCCAAGTATGGAGCGGCACGACCTACGAGCAGTACTTC.

This sequence joins TRBV2 and TRBJ2-5; D is unclear. The germline V gene encodes CDR1 SNHLY and CDR2 FYNNEI. CDR3 length: 10 amino acids. Trimming took 7 bases from V and 4 from J, leaving 4 bases between them. CDR3 nucleotide sequence: TGTGCCAGCATTATAGAGACCCAGTACTTC. Residues: CASIIETQYF.

This clone was observed a few times. The rearrangement uses TRBV28 and TRBJ1-5; the D is unclear. The CDR3 runs to 14 residues. The V gene's germline CDR1 is MDHEN and CDR2 SYDVKM. Trimming removed 6 bases from V and 3 bases from J, with 12 bases in between. The CDR3 here is CASSSPGINQPQHF. Written as DNA, the CDR3 is TGTGCCAGCAGCTCCCCAGGCATCAATCAGCCCCAGCATTTT. The whole variable domain, remainder taken from reference TRBV28 and TRBJ1-5, is DVKVTQSSRYLVKRTGEKVFLECVQDMDHENMFWYRQDPGLGLRLIYFSYDVKMKEKGDIPEGYSVSREKKERFSLILESASTNQTSMYLCASSSPGINQPQHFGDGTRLSIL.

The rearrangement links TRBV29-1 to TRBJ1-2; D ambiguous. Germline CDR1 SQVTM, CDR2 ANQGSEA. V shed 3 bases and J shed 2 bases, with 7 bases lying between them. CDR3 size: 12 residues. For the CDR3, the DNA is TGCAGCGTTGAGGCCAACAACTATGGCTACACCTTC. Translating it yields CSVEANNYGYTF.

CDR3 DNA: TGCAGCGTTGGGACAGGGTTTGGGAACACTGAAGCTTTCTTT. Translated, it gives CSVGTGFGNTEAFF. This rearrangement joins TRBV29-1 to TRBJ1-1; 8 bases are a match to TRBD1. The CDR3 is 14 amino acids. J gave up 1 base and V 4 bases, and 5 bases lay outside the gene matches. CDR1 is SQVTM, CDR2 ANQGSEA, per germline.

This rearrangement joins TRBV27 to TRBJ2-3; 10 bases match TRBD2. The CDR3 covers 16 residues. Looked up from germline, CDR1 is MNHEY and CDR2 is SMNVEV (reference sequence). Trimming took 5 bases from V and 3 from J; bases not matched to a gene: 8. DNA for the CDR3: TGTGCCAGCAGTCCCCTAGCGGGAGTAGGGACAGATACGCAGTATTTT. Translation gives CASSPLAGVGTDTQYF.

The chain's CDR3 is CASSGIRQGAEQYF. As DNA, the CDR3 is TGTGCCAGCAGCGGAATCCGACAGGGGGCTGAGCAGTACTTC. This sequence joins TRBV2 and TRBJ2-7, with TRBD1 identical over 10 bases. The CDR3 has 14 amino acids. V was pared by 6 bases and J by 7 bases, with 9 bases of the junction left unmatched. From germline, CDR1 is SNHLY and CDR2 FYNNEI.

The V gene is TRBV4-3, the J gene TRBJ2-5; D might be TRBD1 (5 bases). With 0 bases removed from V and 6 bases from J, the gap between germline ends came to 14 bases. CDR3 length: 15 residues. The germline V gene has CDR1 LGHNA and CDR2 YSLEER. CDR3 DNA: TGCGCCAGCAGCCAAGATACCCGGACATCTAAGACCCAGTACTTC. Its translation: CASSQDTRTSKTQYF.

The chain employs TRBV30 and TRBJ1-3; D might be TRBD1 (6 bases). Germline V gene lookup returns CDR1 GTSNPN and CDR2 SVGIG (reference sequence). V lost 5 bases and J lost 0, with 11 bases in between. The length of the CDR3 is 14 residues. The DNA of the CDR3 is TGTGCCTGGGCTACAGGGATCTCTGGAAACACCATATATTTT. Translated: CAWATGISGNTIYF.

The V call is TRBV30, the J call TRBJ2-5; maybe TRBD2 (5 bases). CDR1 and CDR2 from the germline V gene are GTSNPN and SVGIG (reference sequence). The germline V and J ends were trimmed by 2 bases and 5 bases, with 6 bases remaining between them. CDR3 length: 11 amino acids. The CDR3 region has the DNA TGTGCCTGGAGTTTAGCGGAGACCCAGTACTTC. Protein sequence: CAWSLAETQYF.